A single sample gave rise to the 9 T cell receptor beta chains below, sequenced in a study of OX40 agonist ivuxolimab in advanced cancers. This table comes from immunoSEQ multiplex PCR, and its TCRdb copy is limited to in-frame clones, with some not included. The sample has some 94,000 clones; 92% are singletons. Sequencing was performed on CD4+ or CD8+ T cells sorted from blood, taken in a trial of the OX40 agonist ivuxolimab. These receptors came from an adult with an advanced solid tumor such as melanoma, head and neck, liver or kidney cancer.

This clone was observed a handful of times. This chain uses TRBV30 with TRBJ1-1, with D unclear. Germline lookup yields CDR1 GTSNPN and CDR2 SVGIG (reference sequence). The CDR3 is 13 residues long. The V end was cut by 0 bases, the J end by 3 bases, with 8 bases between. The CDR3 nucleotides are TGTGCCTGGAGTGTAGGAGGGTACACTGAAGCTTTCTTT. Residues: CAWSVGGYTEAFF.

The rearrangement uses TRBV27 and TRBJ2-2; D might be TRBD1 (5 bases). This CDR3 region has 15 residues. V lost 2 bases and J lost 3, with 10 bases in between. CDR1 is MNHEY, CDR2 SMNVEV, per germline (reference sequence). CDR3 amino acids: CASSLTRADTGELFF. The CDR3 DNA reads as TGTGCCAGCAGTTTAACCAGGGCCGACACCGGGGAGCTGTTTTTT.

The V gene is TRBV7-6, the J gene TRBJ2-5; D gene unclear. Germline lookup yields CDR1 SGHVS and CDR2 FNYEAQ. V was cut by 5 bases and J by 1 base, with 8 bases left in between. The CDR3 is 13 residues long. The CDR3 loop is CASSPHPQETQYF. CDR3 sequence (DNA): TGTGCCAGCAGCCCTCACCCCCAAGAGACCCAGTACTTC.

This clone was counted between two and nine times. The CDR3 protein is CASSHNYEQYF. The CDR3 bases are TGCGCCAGCAGCCACAATTACGAGCAGTACTTC. This chain uses TRBV4-1 with TRBJ2-7; D is ambiguous. CDR1 and CDR2 from the germline V gene are MGHRA and YSYEKL. The CDR3 is 11 residues long. Trimming removed 3 bases at V and 4 bases at J, with 4 bases between.

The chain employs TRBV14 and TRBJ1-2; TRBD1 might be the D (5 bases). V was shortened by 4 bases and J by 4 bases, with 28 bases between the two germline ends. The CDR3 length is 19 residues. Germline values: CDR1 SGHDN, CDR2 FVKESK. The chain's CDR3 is CASSPYESRDFLRSYGYTF. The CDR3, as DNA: TGTGCCAGCAGCCCTTACGAGTCCCGGGACTTTCTCAGGTCCTATGGCTACACCTTC. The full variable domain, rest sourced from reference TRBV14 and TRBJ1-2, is EAGVTQFPSHSVIEKGQTVTLRCDPISGHDNLYWYRRVMGKEIKFLLHFVKESKQDESGMPNNRFLAERTGGTYSTLKVQPAELEDSGVYFCASSPYESRDFLRSYGYTFGSGTRLTVV.

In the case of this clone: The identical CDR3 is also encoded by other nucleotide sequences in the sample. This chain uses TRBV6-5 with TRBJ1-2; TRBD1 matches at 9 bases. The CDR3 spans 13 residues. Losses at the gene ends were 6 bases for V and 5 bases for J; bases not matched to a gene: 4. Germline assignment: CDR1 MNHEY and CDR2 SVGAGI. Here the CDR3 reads CASSSDRGYGYTF. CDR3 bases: TGTGCCAGCAGCTCGGACAGGGGATATGGCTACACCTTC.

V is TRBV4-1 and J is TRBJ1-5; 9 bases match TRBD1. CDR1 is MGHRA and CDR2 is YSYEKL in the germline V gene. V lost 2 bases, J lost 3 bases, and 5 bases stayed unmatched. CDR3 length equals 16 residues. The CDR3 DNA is TGCGCCAGCAGCCAAATACAGGGGGCGAACAATCAGCCCCAGCATTTT. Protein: CASSQIQGANNQPQHF.

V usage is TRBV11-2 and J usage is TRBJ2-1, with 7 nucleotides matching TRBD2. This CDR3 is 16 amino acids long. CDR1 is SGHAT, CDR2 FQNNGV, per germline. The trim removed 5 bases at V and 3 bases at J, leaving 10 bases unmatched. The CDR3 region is CASSPGSRDYYNEQFF. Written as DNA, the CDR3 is TGTGCCAGCAGCCCAGGTTCCCGGGACTACTACAATGAGCAGTTCTTC.

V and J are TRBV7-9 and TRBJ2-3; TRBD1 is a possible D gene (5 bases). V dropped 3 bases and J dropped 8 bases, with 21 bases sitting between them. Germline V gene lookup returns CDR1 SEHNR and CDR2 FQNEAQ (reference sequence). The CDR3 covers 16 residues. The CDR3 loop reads CASSLTDRTPLGTQYF. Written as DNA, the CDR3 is TGTGCCAGCAGCTTGACAGATCGGACGCCGTTGGGTACGCAGTATTTT.